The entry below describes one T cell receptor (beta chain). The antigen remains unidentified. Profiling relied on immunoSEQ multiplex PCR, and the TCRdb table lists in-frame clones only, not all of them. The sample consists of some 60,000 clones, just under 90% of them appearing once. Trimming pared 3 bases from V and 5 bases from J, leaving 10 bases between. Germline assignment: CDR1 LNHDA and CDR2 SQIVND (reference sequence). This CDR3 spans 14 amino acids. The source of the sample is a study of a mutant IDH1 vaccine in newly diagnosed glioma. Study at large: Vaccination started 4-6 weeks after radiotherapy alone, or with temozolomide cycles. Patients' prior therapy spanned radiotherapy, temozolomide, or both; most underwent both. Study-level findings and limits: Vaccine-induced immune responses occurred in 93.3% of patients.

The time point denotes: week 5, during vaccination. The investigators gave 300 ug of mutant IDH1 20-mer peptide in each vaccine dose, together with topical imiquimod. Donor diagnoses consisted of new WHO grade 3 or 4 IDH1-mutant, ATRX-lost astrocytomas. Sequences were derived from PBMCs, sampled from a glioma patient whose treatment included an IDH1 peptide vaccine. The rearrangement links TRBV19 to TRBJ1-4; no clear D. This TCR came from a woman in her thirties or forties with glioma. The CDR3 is CASSIGSGNEKLFF. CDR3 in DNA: TGTGCCAGTAGTATCGGGTCTGGAAATGAAAAACTGTTTTTT.